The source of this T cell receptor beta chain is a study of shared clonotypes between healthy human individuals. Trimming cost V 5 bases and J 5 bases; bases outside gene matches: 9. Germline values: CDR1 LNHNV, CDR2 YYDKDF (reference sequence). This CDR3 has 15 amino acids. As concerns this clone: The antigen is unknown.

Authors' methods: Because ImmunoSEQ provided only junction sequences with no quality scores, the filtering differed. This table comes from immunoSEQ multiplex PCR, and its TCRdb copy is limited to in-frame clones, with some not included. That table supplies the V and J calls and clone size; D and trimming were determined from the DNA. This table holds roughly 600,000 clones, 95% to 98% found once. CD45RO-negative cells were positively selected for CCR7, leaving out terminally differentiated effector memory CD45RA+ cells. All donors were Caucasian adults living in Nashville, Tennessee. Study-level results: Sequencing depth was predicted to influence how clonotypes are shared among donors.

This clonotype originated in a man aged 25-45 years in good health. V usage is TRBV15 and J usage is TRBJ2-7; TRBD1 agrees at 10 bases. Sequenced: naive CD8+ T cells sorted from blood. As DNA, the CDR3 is TGTGCCACCAGCCGCCGGGACAGGGGAGCGGACGAGCAGTACTTC. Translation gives CATSRRDRGADEQYF.